The table lists the clone carrying this T cell receptor beta chain with a count of one. Antigen unknown. Profiling relied on immunoSEQ multiplex PCR, and the TCRdb table lists in-frame clones only, not all of them. The data contain approximately 130,000 clones, approximately 90% of them singletons. The data were taken from a study of OX40 agonist ivuxolimab in advanced cancers. Study-level background: Participants could have had prior anti-PD-1, anti-PD-L1 or anti-CTLA-4 therapy, and around 43% had some. General observations from the study: What antigens the expanded peripheral T cells recognized was never established. There were also nonresponders showing low normalized T-cell clonal expansion.

From germline, CDR1 is KGHSH and CDR2 LQKENI. The ends lost 0 bases at V and 1 base at J; junction bases unmatched: 9. This CDR3 spans 18 amino acids. The sample in question was CD4+ or CD8+ T cells sorted from blood, obtained in a trial of the OX40 agonist ivuxolimab. This TCR was recovered from an adult with an advanced solid tumor such as melanoma, head and neck, liver or kidney cancer. The genes are TRBV18 and TRBJ2-7; 10 nucleotides match TRBD2. The CDR3, as DNA: TGTGCCAGCTCACCACCCGGCCTAGCGGGAGCCGGATCCTACGAGCAGTACTTC. Amino acids: CASSPPGLAGAGSYEQYF.